This T cell receptor beta chain was profiled in a study of cytomegalovirus exposure and HLA in healthy donors. Study observations and caveats: Per a prior analysis, the majority of TCR beta V segments were productive roughly 90% or roughly 30% of the time.

Researchers ran the PCR with 60 Vbeta and 13 Jbeta primers. Measured with immunoSEQ multiplex PCR; TCRdb has only the in-frame clones, and not every one. The sample includes about 140,000 clones, 80% of them seen just once. V was pared by 7 bases and J by 3 bases, with 5 bases of the junction left unmatched. The CDR3 runs 14 residues. Germline CDR1 LNHDA, CDR2 SQIVND (reference sequence). Regarding this clone: Its antigen is unidentified.

The rearrangement uses TRBV19 and TRBJ2-7; TRBD2 aligns across 11 bases. The source material was PBMCs. The clonotype was recovered from a man aged 50 to 60 in good health and CMV-seronegative. CDR3 in DNA: TGTGCCAGTACCACCGGGACTAGCGGCTACGAGCAGTACTTC. Its translation: CASTTGTSGYEQYF.